Presented here are 27 T cell receptor beta chains from one specimen sequenced in a study of control samples from healthy donors and cancer patients. The protocol was immunoSEQ multiplex PCR, while the TCRdb copy is restricted to in-frame clones and leaves out a portion. Of 120,000 or so clones listed, around nine tenths are singletons. The sample was blood. These receptor sequences come from a man aged 40-50 years in good health.

The chain joins TRBV7-8 to TRBJ2-7; 9 positions agree with TRBD2. The germline CDR1 and CDR2 sequences are SGHVS and FQNEAQ. This CDR3 is built from 16 residues. The junction had 9 bases not matched to a gene; V was cut back by 4 bases and J by 2 bases. CDR3 region: CASSSSVAGAPYEQYF. The CDR3 bases are TGTGCCAGCAGCTCTTCGGTAGCGGGGGCCCCCTACGAGCAGTACTTC.

The V gene is TRBV7-9, the J gene TRBJ1-1; 9 bases match TRBD1. CDR3 length: 15 residues. The V segment lost 4 bases and the J segment 1 base; nucleotides outside the gene matches: 4. In germline, CDR1 is SEHNR, CDR2 FQNEAQ (reference sequence). CDR3 protein: CASSSPGQGNTEAFF. CDR3 nucleotide sequence: TGTGCCAGCAGCTCTCCGGGACAGGGGAACACTGAAGCTTTCTTT.

V and J are TRBV12-3 or TRBV12-4 and TRBJ1-5, with D perhaps matching TRBD1 (6 bases). V dropped 10 bases and J dropped 5 bases, with 15 bases sitting between them. The CDR3 consists of 13 residues. CDR3 region: CATGVTGDQPQHF. CDR3 coding DNA: TGTGCCACCGGTGTGACAGGAGATCAGCCCCAGCATTTT.

The chain has TRBV6-6 and TRBJ1-3; 9 bases align to TRBD1. Germline CDR1 reads MNHNY; CDR2 reads SVGAGI (reference sequence). V was pared by 6 bases and J by 3 bases, with 3 bases of the junction left unmatched. The CDR3 length is 14 residues. The CDR3 region has the DNA TGTGCCAGCAGATTGACAGGGGGTGGAAACACCATATATTTT. Protein product: CASRLTGGGNTIYF.

This clone was counted only a few times. The J gene is TRBJ1-3, the V gene TRBV5-6; 9 nucleotides match TRBD1. The CDR3 runs 18 residues. Per germline, CDR1 SGHDT and CDR2 YYEEEE. V trimming: 2 bases; J trimming: 1 base; junction bases outside the gene matches: 10. In nucleotides, the CDR3 is TGTGCCAGCAGCTTAGGGACAGGGCGGAGGGGGTCTGGAAACACCATATATTTT. Encoded protein: CASSLGTGRRGSGNTIYF. Full variable domain (outside the CDR3, taken from reference TRBV5-6 and TRBJ1-3): DAGVTQSPTHLIKTRGQQVTLRCSPKSGHDTVSWYQQALGQGPQFIFQYYEEEERQRGNFPDRFSGHQFPNYSSELNVNALLLGDSALYLCASSLGTGRRGSGNTIYFGEGSWLTVV.

This chain uses TRBV3-1 (or the pseudogene TRBV3-2) with TRBJ1-1, with unresolved D. Trimming removed 0 bases at V and 1 base at J, with 12 bases between. This CDR3 region has 16 residues. The germline CDR1 and CDR2 sequences are LGHDT and YNNKEL (reference sequence). Here the CDR3 DNA reads TGTGCCAGCAGCCAAGATAGGGAGCATCAGAACACTGAAGCTTTCTTT. Residues: CASSQDREHQNTEAFF.

V is TRBV7-2 and J is TRBJ2-1; the match to TRBD2 covers 8 bases. Per germline, CDR1 SGHTA and CDR2 FQGNSA. The CDR3 has 16 residues. Unmatched junction bases numbered 6, after V lost 5 bases and J lost 0 bases. CDR3 sequence reads: CASSQSGGHSYNEQFF. The CDR3 region has the DNA TGTGCCAGCAGCCAATCGGGGGGGCACTCCTACAATGAGCAGTTCTTC.

The chain links TRBV6-5 to TRBJ1-2, with TRBD1 as a possible D gene (6 bases). The CDR3 spans 12 residues. Germline CDR1 reads MNHEY; CDR2 reads SVGAGI. V gave up 2 bases and J gave up 8 bases, with 9 bases separating them. The CDR3 here is CASSYEGGGYTF. In nucleotides, the CDR3 is TGTGCCAGCAGTTACGAGGGGGGCGGCTACACCTTC.

This rearrangement joins TRBV7-2 to TRBJ1-4, with 9 bases that match TRBD1. Germline loops: CDR1 SGHTA, CDR2 FQGNSA. There are 14 residues in the CDR3. Trimming took 3 bases from V and 10 from J; bases not matched to a gene: 6. As DNA, the CDR3 is TGTGCCAGCAGCTTCACAGGGGGCGCGGGAAAACTGTTTTTT. Its protein is CASSFTGGAGKLFF.

The chain has TRBV7-6 and TRBJ2-2; D possibly corresponds to TRBD1 (5 bases). The germline gives CDR1 SGHVS, CDR2 FNYEAQ. This CDR3 has 15 residues. Trimming cost V 1 base and J 3 bases, with 9 bases left between them. The CDR3, as DNA: TGTGCCAGCAGCTTAGACAGGACCCACACCGGGGAGCTGTTTTTT. The encoded protein is CASSLDRTHTGELFF.

The rearrangement joins TRBV6-2 or TRBV6-3 to TRBJ2-1, with D possibly being TRBD2 (5 bases). In germline, CDR1 is MNHEY, CDR2 SVGEGT. There are 14 residues in the CDR3. V lost 4 bases and J 1 base, leaving 8 bases between the germline ends. Written as DNA, the CDR3 is TGTGCCAGCAGTTTAGCGAATTCCTACAATGAGCAGTTCTTC. It translates to CASSLANSYNEQFF.

The chain carries TRBV7-9 and TRBJ2-5; 7 nucleotides align to TRBD1. The CDR3 length is 14 residues. Trimming removed 6 bases from V and 1 base from J; junction bases left unmatched: 5. Germline CDR1 reads SEHNR; CDR2 reads FQNEAQ (reference sequence). Here the CDR3 reads CASSRSGGQETQYF. The CDR3 bases are TGTGCCAGCAGTCGGTCAGGGGGCCAAGAGACCCAGTACTTC.

CDR3 bases: TGTGCCAGTAGTAGCGGGAGAGCGTCCGAAGCTTTCTTT. Its protein is CASSSGRASEAFF. V usage is TRBV19 and J usage is TRBJ1-1, with D uncertain. The CDR3 consists of 13 residues. Germline V CDR1 and CDR2: LNHDA, SQIVND (reference sequence). The V and J ends lost 4 bases and 8 bases respectively, with 14 bases between them. The full variable domain, in which reference TRBV19 and TRBJ1-1 provide the parts outside the CDR3, is DGGITQSPKYLFRKEGQNVTLSCEQNLNHDAMYWYRQDPGQGLRLIYYSQIVNDFQKGDIAEGYSVSREKKESFPLTVTSAQKNPTAFYLCASSSGRASEAFFGQGTRLTVV.

This sequence joins TRBV12-3 or TRBV12-4 and TRBJ2-7; D gene ambiguous. The CDR3 is 13 amino acids. V shed 0 bases and J shed 3 bases, with 6 bases lying between them. Written as DNA, the CDR3 is TGTGCCAGCAGTTTAGCTAGTGTCTACGAGCAGTACTTC. Translation: CASSLASVYEQYF.

This chain uses TRBV30 with TRBJ2-5, with a tentative D call TRBD1 (6 bases). This CDR3 is built from 12 residues. Germline V gene data show CDR1 as GTSNPN and CDR2 as SVGIG (reference sequence). Trimming left V 5 bases short and J 1 base short, with 8 bases between. DNA of the CDR3: TGTGCCTGGGGACAGTCCCAAGAGACCCAGTACTTC. It yields the protein CAWGQSQETQYF.

V is TRBV3-1 (or the pseudogene TRBV3-2) and J is TRBJ2-5; D possibly corresponds to TRBD2 (6 bases). CDR3 length equals 16 residues. Germline CDR1 reads LGHDT; CDR2 reads YNNKEL (reference sequence). Trimming left V 4 bases short and J 5 bases short, with 20 bases between. Written as DNA, the CDR3 is TGTGCCAGCAGCCTACGGCGGAAGGGAGGTTGGGAGACCCAGTACTTC. This sequence encodes CASSLRRKGGWETQYF.

V and J are TRBV6-5 and TRBJ1-3; D not resolved. From germline, CDR1 is MNHEY and CDR2 SVGAGI. This CDR3 is 15 amino acids long. Trimming shortened V by 6 bases and J by 5 bases, and 17 bases separated the two germline ends. The CDR3 reads CASRGGATGRNTIYF. The CDR3 bases are TGTGCCAGCAGGGGAGGAGCCACGGGGAGAAACACCATATATTTT.

The gene calls are TRBV6-6 and TRBJ2-5; 11 nucleotides agree with TRBD2. CDR3 length: 15 amino acids. The V and J ends lost 2 bases and 7 bases, in that order; junction bases with no gene match: 6. CDR1 is MNHNY and CDR2 is SVGAGI in the germline V gene (reference sequence). For the CDR3, the DNA is TGTGCCAGCAGTTACCCCCAACTAGCGGGGGCGACCCAGTACTTC. As protein: CASSYPQLAGATQYF.

The chain recombines TRBV11-3 with TRBJ1-4; possibly TRBD1 for D (6 bases). Germline-derived CDR1 and CDR2 are SGHNT and YENEEA. V was trimmed by 2 bases and J by 8 bases, leaving 12 bases between them. The CDR3 extends over 14 amino acids. Here the CDR3 DNA reads TGTGCCAGCAGCTTATACGGAGGGGGAGAAAAACTGTTTTTT. Amino acid sequence: CASSLYGGGEKLFF.

This chain's CDR3 is CASRKSGGGQETQYF. CDR3 DNA: TGTGCCAGCAGGAAAAGCGGGGGGGGTCAAGAGACCCAGTACTTC. V and J are TRBV28 and TRBJ2-5; 10 bases map to TRBD2. The germline V gene encodes CDR1 MDHEN and CDR2 SYDVKM. V shed 6 bases and J 2 bases; nucleotides not matched to a gene: 6. The CDR3 totals 15 residues.

The V call is TRBV14, the J call TRBJ1-2; unclear D gene. V gave up 1 base and J gave up 3 bases, with 15 bases separating them. The CDR3 covers 16 residues. The germline gives CDR1 SGHDN, CDR2 FVKESK. The DNA for the CDR3 is TGTGCCAGCAGCCAAGGCGTGAAAGCCAGTCACTATGGCTACACCTTC. Amino acids: CASSQGVKASHYGYTF.

This clone was observed once. The V and J genes are TRBV6-4 and TRBJ2-3, with D tentatively TRBD2 (7 bases). V was shortened by 3 bases and J by 8 bases, with 18 bases between the two germline ends. Germline-derived CDR1 and CDR2 are MRHNA and SNTAGT. The CDR3 totals 15 residues. DNA of the CDR3: TGTGCCAGCAGTGAAAGGGCGGGGGCCTCGAGTACGCAGTATTTT. It yields the protein CASSERAGASSTQYF.

The count of this clone is one. The chain carries TRBV6-1 and TRBJ1-5, with D unresolved. V was clipped by 2 bases and J by 3 bases, with 14 bases between them. Germline V CDR1 and CDR2: MNHNS, SASEGT. This CDR3 spans 16 amino acids. This CDR3 is CASSEPIRVANQPQHF. CDR3 DNA: TGTGCCAGCAGTGAACCAATTAGGGTCGCCAATCAGCCCCAGCATTTT.

V and J are TRBV7-9 and TRBJ2-2, with no clear D. The V and J ends lost 5 bases and 7 bases respectively, with 8 bases between them. CDR3 length equals 12 residues. The germline gives CDR1 SEHNR, CDR2 FQNEAQ (reference sequence). The CDR3 bases are TGTGCCAGCAGCCGTCTAGGCGGGGAGCTGTTTTTT. This encodes CASSRLGGELFF.

The chain joins TRBV21-1 to TRBJ2-5; the table's D call, TRBD1, has no DNA check behind it. TRBV21-1 represents a pseudogene. The CDR3 contains 15 residues. The CDR3 DNA follows: TGTGCCAGCAGCAAAGCGCAGGGGCTAGACGAGACCCAGTACTTC. It yields the protein CASSKAQGLDETQYF.

J is TRBJ1-5 and V is TRBV15; D is undetermined. The CDR3 consists of 14 residues. Between the trimmed V and J ends, which lost 2 bases and 2 bases, there was a span of 7 bases. CDR1 is LNHNV, CDR2 YYDKDF, per germline (reference sequence). This CDR3 reads CATSRSRGNQPQHF. The CDR3 DNA is TGTGCCACCAGCAGATCGAGGGGCAATCAGCCCCAGCATTTT.

The chain uses TRBV19 and TRBJ2-3; 11 nucleotides align to TRBD1. The CDR3 has 15 residues. J was trimmed by 0 bases and V by 6 bases; bases with no gene match: 2. Germline V CDR1 and CDR2: LNHDA, SQIVND (reference sequence). This CDR3 is CASRDRGRSTDTQYF. The CDR3 bases are TGTGCCAGTAGGGACAGGGGGCGGAGCACAGATACGCAGTATTTT.